Given below is one T cell receptor (beta chain) in context. The sample originates from a study of T cell responses to AZD1222 COVID-19 vaccine. Trimming took 2 bases from V and 0 from J, leaving 8 bases between them. Germline CDR1 SGDLS, CDR2 YYNGEE. This CDR3 comprises 14 residues. Sequencing used immunoSEQ multiplex PCR; TCRdb keeps in-frame clones, though not all of them. Altogether about 75,000 clones are present, 88% being singletons, with the ten largest covering about 9.1%. The genes are TRBV9 and TRBJ1-2; D is undetermined. The receptor was derived from an adult who received the MenACWY meningococcal vaccine as a control. The source was peripheral blood, collected 28 days after the second dose of the MenACWY control vaccine. Written as DNA, the CDR3 is TGTGCCAGCAGCGTGTCCGCGGCTAACTATGGCTACACCTTC. This encodes CASSVSAANYGYTF.